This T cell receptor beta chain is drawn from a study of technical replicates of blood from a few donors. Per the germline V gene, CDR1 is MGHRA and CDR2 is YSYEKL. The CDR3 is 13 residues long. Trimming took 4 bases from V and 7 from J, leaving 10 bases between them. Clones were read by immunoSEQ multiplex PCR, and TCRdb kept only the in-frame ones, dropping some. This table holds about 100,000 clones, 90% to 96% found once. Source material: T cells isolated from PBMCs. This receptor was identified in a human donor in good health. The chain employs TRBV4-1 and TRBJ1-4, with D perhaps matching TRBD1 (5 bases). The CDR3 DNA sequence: TGCGCCAGCAGCCTAACAGGTTCTGAAAAACTGTTTTTT. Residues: CASSLTGSEKLFF.